Listed below are T cell receptor beta chains from one sample, sequenced in a study of blood T cell repertoires in COVID-19. The table came from immunoSEQ multiplex PCR; TCRdb's copy has only in-frame clones and leaves some out. Of fewer than 400,000 clones in the sample, approximately 84% were seen once. Material: PBMCs or T cells enriched from blood (not recorded which). Source of these receptors: a young man who had recovered from COVID-19. Both conserved end residues are part of each CDR3. The D gene is left open where the match is weak. Rows may omit the clone size; those that give it use once, few, many or a size class.

TRBD1,TRBJ1-4,TRBV6-5,NA,TGTGCCAGTAAACCCCGGGACAGGATTAATGAAAAACTGTTTTTT,CASKPRDRINEKLFF
TRBD1,TRBJ1-2,TRBV19,NA,TGTGCCAGTAGTCGCGTCGACAGGGGGCGGGGTGGCTACACCTTC,CASSRVDRGRGGYTF
TRBD2,TRBJ2-7,TRBV2,many,TGTGCCAGCAAAGATAGCGGGAGTGATATCTACGAGCAGTACTTC,CASKDSGSDIYEQYF
NA,TRBJ1-2,TRBV28,NA,TGTGCCAGCAGTTTAGCCAGGGATAACTATGGCTACACCTTC,CASSLARDNYGYTF
TRBD2,TRBJ2-1,TRBV29-1,NA,TGCAGCGTGACTAGCGGGCCCAATGAGCAGTTCTTC,CSVTSGPNEQFF
TRBD1,TRBJ2-7,TRBV4-1,few,TGCGCCAGCAGCCACCGTGGGGACAGGAACTACGAGCAGTACTTC,CASSHRGDRNYEQYF
NA,TRBJ2-5,TRBV19,NA,TGTGCCAGTAGTAAGACATCTATCCTCCAAGAGACCCAGTACTTC,CASSKTSILQETQYF
NA,TRBJ2-7,TRBV2,NA,TGTGCCAGCAGTGAGTGGGCCCGGTCCTACGAGCAGTACTTC,CASSEWARSYEQYF
TRBD2,TRBJ2-1,TRBV7-9,NA,TGTGCCAGCAGCCCTTCGGGCGGGAGATATATAGATGAGCAGTTCTTC,CASSPSGGRYIDEQFF
NA,TRBJ2-4,TRBV12-3/TRBV12-4,NA,TGTGCCAGCAGTTGGGACACCACAAACATTCAGTACTTC,CASSWDTTNIQYF
NA,TRBJ2-4,TRBV5-6,NA,TGTGCCAGCAGCTTGGGGGAGGCAGCCAAAAACATTCAGTACTTC,CASSLGEAAKNIQYF
NA,TRBJ2-2,TRBV18,NA,TGTGCCAGCTCACTAGAGGCGCTCCAGAAGGTCGCCGGGGAGCTGTTTTTT,CASSLEALQKVAGELFF
TRBD1,TRBJ2-3,TRBV10-3,NA,TGTGCCATCAGGCGACAGGGTAAAAGCACAGATACGCAGTATTTT,CAIRRQGKSTDTQYF
TRBD1,TRBJ1-2,TRBV6-5,NA,TGTGCCAGCAGTTCGACAGGGGAGGAGAACTATGGCTACACCTTC,CASSSTGEENYGYTF
TRBD2,TRBJ2-1,TRBV15,NA,TGTGCCACCAGCAGATCAATCAGCGGGAGTTTCGATGAGCAGTTCTTC,CATSRSISGSFDEQFF
TRBD2,TRBJ2-2,TRBV5-4,NA,TGTGCCAGCAGCCACGCACGAGGTAGCGGGACGAACACCGGGGAGCTGTTTTTT,CASSHARGSGTNTGELFF
TRBD2,TRBJ2-3,TRBV5-1,NA,TGCGCCAGCACCCCCCGGGGCGGGAGAACAGATACGCAGTATTTT,CASTPRGGRTDTQYF
NA,TRBJ1-1,TRBV28,NA,TGTGCCAGCAGGGTTAGTCGGGAGAACACTGAAGCTTTCTTT,CASRVSRENTEAFF
NA,TRBJ1-2,TRBV7-8,NA,TGTGCCAGCAGCTTAGGCAGGGGACCTGATGGCTACACCTTC,CASSLGRGPDGYTF
NA,TRBJ1-2,TRBV28,NA,TGTGCCAGCAGTTTAGCCAAGACAGGCGGCTATGGCTACACCTTC,CASSLAKTGGYGYTF